The 23 T cell receptor beta chains below all came from one sample that was sequenced in a study of cytomegalovirus exposure and HLA in healthy donors. Both 60 Vbeta primers and 13 Jbeta primers went into the PCR. The protocol was immunoSEQ multiplex PCR, while the TCRdb copy is restricted to in-frame clones and leaves out a portion. Of roughly 110,000 clones in the sample, 76% were seen once. The sample taken for sequencing was PBMCs. These receptors were obtained from a woman between 35 and 50 years old in good health and CMV-seropositive.

In this sample, this clone turned up a few times. The V and J genes are TRBV10-2 and TRBJ1-4; tentative D call: TRBD1 (5 bases). Trimming left V 8 bases short and J 8 bases short, with 12 bases between. Looked up from germline, CDR1 is WSHSY and CDR2 is SAAADI. CDR3 size: 12 residues. CDR3 protein: CASGASEEKLFF. In nucleotides, the CDR3 is TGCGCCAGCGGGGCCAGCGAGGAAAAACTGTTTTTT.

CDR3 region: CSVGERGVNTGELFF. CDR3 nucleotide sequence: TGCAGCGTTGGGGAACGCGGGGTAAACACCGGGGAGCTGTTTTTT. The V call is TRBV29-1, the J call TRBJ2-2; D may be TRBD2 (6 bases). CDR1 and CDR2 (germline): SQVTM, ANQGSEA. The CDR3 runs 15 residues. V lost 4 bases to trimming and J lost 2 bases, with 14 bases between them.

The chain has TRBV7-9 and TRBJ2-3, with 9 bases aligning to TRBD2. The junction had 11 bases not matched to a gene; V was cut back by 5 bases and J by 2 bases. CDR3 length: 17 amino acids. CDR1 and CDR2 from the germline V gene are SEHNR and FQNEAQ (reference sequence). The CDR3 nucleotides read TGTGCCAGCAGCCCTTCTTTGGCTAGCGGGGCCACAGATACGCAGTATTTT. It codes for CASSPSLASGATDTQYF.

This chain links TRBV5-3 with TRBJ1-5, with 8 bases that match TRBD1. TRBV5-3 is an ORF for which the function is uncertain. After removal of 7 bases from V and 4 bases from J, the junction contained 13 bases not matched to a gene. The CDR3 loop spans 16 amino acids. CDR3 in amino acids: CARSIPGQVSNQPQHF. The CDR3 nucleotides are TGTGCCAGATCAATCCCGGGACAGGTTTCTAATCAGCCCCAGCATTTT.

This clone was seen a few times. V and J are TRBV6-4 and TRBJ1-5, with D possibly matching TRBD1 (5 bases). The length of the CDR3 is 15 residues. The germline V gene encodes CDR1 MRHNA and CDR2 SNTAGT. Trimming took off 8 bases at V and 5 bases at J, with 19 bases between the two ends. The CDR3 coding sequence is TGTGCCAGCCTTAGAGTTGGGGGGAACCATCAGCCCCAGCATTTT. Translating gives CASLRVGGNHQPQHF.

The genes are TRBV19 and TRBJ1-5, with TRBD1 matching over 8 bases. With V trimmed by 1 base and J by 7 bases, 6 bases remained unmatched. Germline V CDR1 and CDR2: LNHDA, SQIVND (reference sequence). The CDR3 is 15 residues long. CDR3 sequence reads: CASSIGQGIPQPQHF. The CDR3, as DNA: TGTGCCAGTAGTATAGGACAGGGGATTCCACAGCCCCAGCATTTT.

The chain recombines TRBV23-1 with TRBJ1-3, with D hard to call. TRBV23-1 is an open reading frame whose function is uncertain. The CDR3 spans 16 residues. Trimming left V 2 bases short and J 0 bases short, with 11 bases between. DNA of the CDR3: TGCGCCAGCAGTCAAATGGACTCCTACTCTGGAAACACCATATATTTT. Protein: CASSQMDSYSGNTIYF.

The chain is built from TRBV27 and TRBJ1-1, with no clear D. The V end was cut by 0 bases, the J end by 4 bases, with 12 bases between. The germline CDR1 and CDR2 sequences are MNHEY and SMNVEV (reference sequence). This CDR3 contains 15 residues. The CDR3 sequence: CASSLSRDLPTEAFF. DNA of the CDR3: TGTGCCAGCAGTTTATCGAGGGATCTTCCCACTGAAGCTTTCTTT.

The genes are TRBV7-3 and TRBJ1-1; a possible D gene is TRBD1 (6 bases). Trimming cost V 6 bases and J 4 bases, with 12 bases left between them. CDR1 is SGHTA and CDR2 is FQGTGA in the germline V gene. The CDR3 runs 13 residues. CDR3 region: CASSRQVGTEAFF. In DNA, the CDR3 is TGTGCCAGCAGTCGACAGGTGGGCACTGAAGCTTTCTTT.

The genes are TRBV18 and TRBJ2-7, with TRBD2 matching 9 bases. Germline values: CDR1 KGHSH, CDR2 LQKENI. Trimming at V came to 0 bases and at J to 2 bases, leaving 5 bases not matched to a gene. This CDR3 is built from 16 residues. CDR3 sequence reads: CASSPPGTSFTYEQYF. The CDR3 nucleotides are TGTGCCAGCTCACCACCGGGGACTAGCTTTACCTACGAGCAGTACTTC.

In its sample, this clone was seen once. The chain carries TRBV6-5 and TRBJ1-1, with D hard to call. Germline loops: CDR1 MNHEY, CDR2 SVGAGI. The V end lost 2 bases, the J end lost 2 bases, and 15 bases lay between the germline ends. The CDR3 is made up of 16 amino acids. This chain's CDR3 is CASSYSGRGINTEAFF. CDR3 bases: TGTGCCAGCAGTTACAGCGGGCGGGGAATCAACACTGAAGCTTTCTTT.

CDR3 region: CASSIAVSAGELFF. The CDR3, as DNA: TGTGCCAGTAGTATAGCTGTTTCCGCCGGGGAGCTGTTTTTT. The chain uses TRBV19 and TRBJ2-2; D ambiguous. Germline lookup yields CDR1 LNHDA and CDR2 SQIVND (reference sequence). V was trimmed by 1 base and J by 6 bases, leaving 9 bases between them. This CDR3 has 14 amino acids. Full variable domain (missing parts from reference TRBV19 and TRBJ2-2): DGGITQSPKYLFRKEGQNVTLSCEQNLNHDAMYWYRQDPGQGLRLIYYSQIVNDFQKGDIAEGYSVSREKKESFPLTVTSAQKNPTAFYLCASSIAVSAGELFFGEGSRLTVL.

The chain couples TRBV5-6 to TRBJ2-3; 9 nucleotides agree with TRBD1. Germline-derived CDR1 and CDR2 are SGHDT and YYEEEE. V lost 3 bases, J lost 4 bases, and 3 bases stayed unmatched. This CDR3 region has 14 residues. CDR3 loop: CASSYRGQADTQYF. CDR3 DNA: TGTGCCAGCAGCTACAGGGGGCAGGCAGATACGCAGTATTTT.

The chain has TRBV6-4 and TRBJ2-3; 9 positions agree with TRBD2. Germline trimming cut 5 bases from V and 6 bases from J; bases unmatched to any gene: 6. CDR1 is MRHNA, CDR2 SNTAGT, per germline. The CDR3 extends over 14 amino acids. CDR3 loop: CASSRRGGLDTQYF. The CDR3 coding sequence is TGTGCCAGCAGTCGGCGGGGGGGCCTGGATACGCAGTATTTT.

V and J are TRBV5-4 and TRBJ1-1; 8 bases line up with TRBD1. With 3 bases clipped from V and 5 bases from J, the junction kept 6 bases outside the gene matches. CDR3 size: 14 residues. Germline assignment: CDR1 SGHNT and CDR2 YYREEE (reference sequence). CDR3 sequence: CASSSSGGKTEAFF. In DNA, the CDR3 is TGTGCCAGCAGCTCCTCAGGGGGCAAAACTGAAGCTTTCTTT.

The V call is TRBV19, the J call TRBJ2-1; unclear D gene. This CDR3 comprises 13 residues. Germline assignment: CDR1 LNHDA and CDR2 SQIVND (reference sequence). V lost 6 bases, J lost 7 bases, and 13 bases lay in between. In DNA, the CDR3 is TGTGCCAGTAGGGCCCTCCGAAGAAATGAGCAGTTCTTC. Translating it yields CASRALRRNEQFF.

The chain has TRBV5-4 and TRBJ2-5; tentatively, D is TRBD1 (6 bases). V was cut by 4 bases and J by 5 bases, with 18 bases left in between. This CDR3 comprises 15 residues. CDR1 is SGHNT, CDR2 YYREEE, per germline (reference sequence). DNA of the CDR3: TGTGCCAGCAGCGCAACAGGGACCCCCTTGGAGACCCAGTACTTC. Its protein is CASSATGTPLETQYF.

The chain uses TRBV4-1 and TRBJ2-5; D gene uncertain. The CDR3 loop spans 14 amino acids. Trimming took 2 bases from V and 1 from J, leaving 8 bases between them. The V gene's germline CDR1 is MGHRA and CDR2 YSYEKL. The CDR3 region is CASSQQTTQETQYF. CDR3 DNA: TGCGCCAGCAGCCAACAGACAACCCAAGAGACCCAGTACTTC.

The chain couples TRBV5-1 to TRBJ2-3; D is ambiguous. V was pared by 4 bases and J by 5 bases, with 5 bases between. Germline V gene data show CDR1 as SGHRS and CDR2 as YFSETQ. There are 11 residues in the CDR3. The CDR3 loop is CASSQLDTQYF. For the CDR3, the DNA is TGCGCCAGCAGCCAACTAGATACGCAGTATTTT.

The chain employs TRBV5-1 and TRBJ2-3; TRBD2 matches 13 bases. CDR1 is SGHRS, CDR2 YFSETQ, per germline. Losses at the gene ends were 0 bases for V and 5 bases for J; bases not matched to a gene: 3. The CDR3 runs 16 residues. The CDR3 nucleotides are TGCGCCAGCAGCTTGGGGACTAGCGGGGGTCAAGATACGCAGTATTTT. Amino acid sequence: CASSLGTSGGQDTQYF.

Worth noting for this clone: The junction and the germline gene differ at one end; a read error may be behind it. The chain uses TRBV28 and TRBJ2-5; 7 bases fit TRBD2. This CDR3 has 13 residues. Germline V CDR1 and CDR2: MDHEN, SYDVKM. The DNA for the CDR3 is TGTGCCAGCAGTTATCTGCTAGCGGCCAAGAGAGACTTC. This sequence encodes CASSYLLAAKRDF.

The gene calls are TRBV4-1 and TRBJ1-1; possible D gene TRBD1, 5 bases. The CDR3 extends over 18 amino acids. V was cut by 0 bases and J by 3 bases, with 20 bases left in between. Germline V gene lookup returns CDR1 MGHRA and CDR2 YSYEKL. CDR3 residues: CASSQDEWQGTGDTEAFF. The CDR3 DNA reads TGCGCCAGCAGCCAAGATGAATGGCAGGGTACGGGAGACACTGAAGCTTTCTTT.

The chain uses TRBV5-4 and TRBJ2-1; tentatively, D is TRBD2 (6 bases). The CDR3 sequence is 16 residues long. Germline V gene data show CDR1 as SGHNT and CDR2 as YYREEE (reference sequence). With 5 bases removed from V and 1 base from J, the gap between germline ends came to 16 bases. CDR3 in amino acids: CASSLPGLGSYNEQFF. The CDR3 region has the DNA TGTGCCAGCAGTTTACCGGGACTGGGGTCCTACAATGAGCAGTTCTTC.